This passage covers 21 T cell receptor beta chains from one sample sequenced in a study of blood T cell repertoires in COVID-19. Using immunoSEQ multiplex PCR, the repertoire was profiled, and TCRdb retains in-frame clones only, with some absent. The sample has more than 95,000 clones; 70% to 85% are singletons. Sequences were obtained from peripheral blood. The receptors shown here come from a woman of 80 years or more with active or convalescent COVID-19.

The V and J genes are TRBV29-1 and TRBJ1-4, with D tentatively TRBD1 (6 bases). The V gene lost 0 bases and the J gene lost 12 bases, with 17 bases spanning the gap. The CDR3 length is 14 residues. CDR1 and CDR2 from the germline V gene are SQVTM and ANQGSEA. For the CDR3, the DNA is TGCAGCGTTGAAGATTGGGGGCAGGTCGGAGAACTGTTTTTT. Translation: CSVEDWGQVGELFF.

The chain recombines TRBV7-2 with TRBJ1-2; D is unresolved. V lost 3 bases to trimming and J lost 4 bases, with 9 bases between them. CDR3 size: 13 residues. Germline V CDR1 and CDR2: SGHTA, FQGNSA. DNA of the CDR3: TGTGCCAGCAGCTTTTCCGTGGCCTATGGCTACACCTTC. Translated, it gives CASSFSVAYGYTF.

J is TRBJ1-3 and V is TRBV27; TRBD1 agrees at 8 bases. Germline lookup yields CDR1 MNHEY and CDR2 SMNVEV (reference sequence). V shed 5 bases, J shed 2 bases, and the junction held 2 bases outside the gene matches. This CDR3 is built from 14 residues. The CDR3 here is CASSKQGAGNTIYF. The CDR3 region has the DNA TGTGCCAGCAGTAAACAGGGGGCTGGAAACACCATATATTTT.

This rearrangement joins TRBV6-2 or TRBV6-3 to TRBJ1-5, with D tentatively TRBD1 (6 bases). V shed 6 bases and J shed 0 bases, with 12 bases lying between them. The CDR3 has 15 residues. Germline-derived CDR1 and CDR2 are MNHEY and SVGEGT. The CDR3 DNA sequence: TGTGCCAGCAGCCCGGACAGACCTAGCAATCAGCCCCAGCATTTT. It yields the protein CASSPDRPSNQPQHF.

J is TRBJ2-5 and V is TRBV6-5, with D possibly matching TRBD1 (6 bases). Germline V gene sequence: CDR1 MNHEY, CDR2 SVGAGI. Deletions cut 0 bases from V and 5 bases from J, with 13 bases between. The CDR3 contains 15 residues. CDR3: CASSYSIGGRETQYF. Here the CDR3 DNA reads TGTGCCAGCAGTTACTCGATTGGGGGCAGGGAGACCCAGTACTTC.

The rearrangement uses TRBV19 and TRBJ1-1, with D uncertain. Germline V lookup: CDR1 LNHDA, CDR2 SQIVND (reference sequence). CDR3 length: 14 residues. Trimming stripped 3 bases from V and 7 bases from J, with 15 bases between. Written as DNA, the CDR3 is TGTGCCAGTAGTATTCAGACGGGAAATGGTGAAGCTTTCTTT. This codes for CASSIQTGNGEAFF.

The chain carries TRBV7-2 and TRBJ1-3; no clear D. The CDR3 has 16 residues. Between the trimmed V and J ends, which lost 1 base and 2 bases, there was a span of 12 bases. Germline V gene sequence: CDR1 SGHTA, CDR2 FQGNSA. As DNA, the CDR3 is TGTGCCAGCAGCTTAGGCCCCACACGGGCTGGAAACACCATATATTTT. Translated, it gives CASSLGPTRAGNTIYF.

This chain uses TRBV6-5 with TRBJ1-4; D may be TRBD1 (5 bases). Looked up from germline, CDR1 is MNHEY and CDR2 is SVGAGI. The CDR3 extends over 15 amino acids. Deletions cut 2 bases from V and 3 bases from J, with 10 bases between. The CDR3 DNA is TGTGCCAGCAGTTACACCCAGGGTTCTAATGAAAAACTGTTTTTT. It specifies CASSYTQGSNEKLFF.

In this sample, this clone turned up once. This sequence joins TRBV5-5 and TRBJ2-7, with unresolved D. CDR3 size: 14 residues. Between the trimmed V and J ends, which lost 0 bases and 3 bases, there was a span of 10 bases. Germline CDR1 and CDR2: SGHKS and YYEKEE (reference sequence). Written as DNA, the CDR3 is TGTGCCAGCAGCTTGGCTCTCGGTGACTACGAGCAGTACTTC. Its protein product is CASSLALGDYEQYF.

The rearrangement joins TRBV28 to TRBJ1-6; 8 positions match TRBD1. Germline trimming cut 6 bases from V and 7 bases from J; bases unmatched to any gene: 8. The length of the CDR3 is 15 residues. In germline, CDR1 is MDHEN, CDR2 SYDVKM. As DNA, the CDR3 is TGTGCCAGCAGGCGACAGGGGAGCACGAATTCACCCCTCCACTTT. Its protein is CASRRQGSTNSPLHF.

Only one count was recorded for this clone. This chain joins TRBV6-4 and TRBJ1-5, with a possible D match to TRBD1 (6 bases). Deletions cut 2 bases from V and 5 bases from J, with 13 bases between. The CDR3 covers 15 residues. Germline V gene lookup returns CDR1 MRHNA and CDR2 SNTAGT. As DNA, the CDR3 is TGTGCCAGCAGTGACAGGGGGAACCTACATCAGCCCCAGCATTTT. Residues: CASSDRGNLHQPQHF.

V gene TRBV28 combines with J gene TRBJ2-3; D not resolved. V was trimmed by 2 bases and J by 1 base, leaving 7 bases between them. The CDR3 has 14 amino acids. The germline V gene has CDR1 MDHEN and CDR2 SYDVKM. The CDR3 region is CASSLGRRTDTQYF. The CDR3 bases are TGTGCCAGCAGTTTAGGCCGCCGCACAGATACGCAGTATTTT.

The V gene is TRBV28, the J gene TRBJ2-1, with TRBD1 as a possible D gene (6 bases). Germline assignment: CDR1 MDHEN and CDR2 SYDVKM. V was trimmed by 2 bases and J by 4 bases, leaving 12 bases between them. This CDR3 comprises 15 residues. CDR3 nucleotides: TGTGCCAGCAGTTTACGGACAGATCGATACAATGAGCAGTTCTTC. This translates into CASSLRTDRYNEQFF.

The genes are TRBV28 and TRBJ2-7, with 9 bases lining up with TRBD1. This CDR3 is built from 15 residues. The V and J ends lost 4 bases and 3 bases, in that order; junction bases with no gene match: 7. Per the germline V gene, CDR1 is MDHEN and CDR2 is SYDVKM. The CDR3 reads CASSSSGTGHYEQYF. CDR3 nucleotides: TGTGCCAGCAGTTCCTCCGGGACAGGGCACTACGAGCAGTACTTC.

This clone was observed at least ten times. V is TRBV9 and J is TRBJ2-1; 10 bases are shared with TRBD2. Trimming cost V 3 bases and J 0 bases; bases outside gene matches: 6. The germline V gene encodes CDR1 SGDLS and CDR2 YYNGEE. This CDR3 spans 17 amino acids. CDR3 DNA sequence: TGTGCCAGCAGCGGGGGGGCTAGCGGGAGCTCCTACAATGAGCAGTTCTTC. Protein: CASSGGASGSSYNEQFF.

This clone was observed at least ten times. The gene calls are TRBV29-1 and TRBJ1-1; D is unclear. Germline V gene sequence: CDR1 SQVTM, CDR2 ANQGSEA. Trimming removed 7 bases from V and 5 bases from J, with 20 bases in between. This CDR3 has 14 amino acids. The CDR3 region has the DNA TGCAGCGCTGTTGGGGAGGAGGGTAGGACTGAAGCTTTCTTT. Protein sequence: CSAVGEEGRTEAFF.

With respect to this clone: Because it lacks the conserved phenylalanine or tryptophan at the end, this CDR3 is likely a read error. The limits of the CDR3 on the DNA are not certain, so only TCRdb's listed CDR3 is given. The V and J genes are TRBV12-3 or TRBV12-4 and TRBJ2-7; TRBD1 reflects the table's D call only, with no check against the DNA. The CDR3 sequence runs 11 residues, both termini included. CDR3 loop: CASSLKGQVNL.

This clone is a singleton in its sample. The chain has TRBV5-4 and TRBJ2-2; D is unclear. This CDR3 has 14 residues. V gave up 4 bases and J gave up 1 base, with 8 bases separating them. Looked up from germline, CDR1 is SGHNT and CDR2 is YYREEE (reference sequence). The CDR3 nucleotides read TGTGCCAGCAGCCCGAACAAGAACACCGGGGAGCTGTTTTTT. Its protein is CASSPNKNTGELFF.

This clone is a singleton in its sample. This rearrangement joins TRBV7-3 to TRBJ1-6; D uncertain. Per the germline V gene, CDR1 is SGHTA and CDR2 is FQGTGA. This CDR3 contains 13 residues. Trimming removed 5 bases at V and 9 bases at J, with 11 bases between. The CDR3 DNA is TGTGCCAGCAGCAGTAGTGGAGGTTCACCCCTCCACTTT. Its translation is CASSSSGGSPLHF. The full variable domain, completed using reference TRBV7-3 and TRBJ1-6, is GAGVSQTPSNKVTEKGKYVELRCDPISGHTALYWYRQSLGQGPEFLIYFQGTGAADDSGLPNDRFFAVRPEGSVSTLKIQRTERGDSAVYLCASSSSGGSPLHFGNGTRLTVT.

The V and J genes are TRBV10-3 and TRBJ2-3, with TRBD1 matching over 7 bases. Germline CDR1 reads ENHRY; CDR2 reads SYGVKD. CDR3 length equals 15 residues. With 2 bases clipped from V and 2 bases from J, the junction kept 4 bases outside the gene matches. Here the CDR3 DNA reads TGTGCCATCAGTGAGACAGGGGTTAACACAGATACGCAGTATTTT. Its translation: CAISETGVNTDTQYF.

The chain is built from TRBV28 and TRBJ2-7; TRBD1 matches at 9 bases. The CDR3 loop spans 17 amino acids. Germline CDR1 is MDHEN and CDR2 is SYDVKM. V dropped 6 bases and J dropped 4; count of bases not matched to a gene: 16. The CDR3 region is CASRAKPGQGYIYEQYF. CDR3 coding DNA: TGTGCCAGCAGGGCTAAACCGGGACAGGGTTATATTTACGAGCAGTACTTC.